A selection of T cell receptor beta chains follows, all from one sample in a study of post-analysis software for immune sequencing data. TCRdb itself ran the PCR reads through MiXCR, one entry per CDR3 protein. This table holds about 200,000 distinct CDR3 sequences, approximately 28% found once. What was sequenced was blood. These receptors were collected from a girl younger than 18 with multiple sclerosis. Both conserved end residues are part of each CDR3. D genes are given only for firm matches. Size is stated for part of the rows, as once, few or many counts, or as a class when the clone is expanded.

CASSYEAWGEQFF,TGTGCCAGCAGTTACGAAGCCTGGGGTGAGCAGTTCTTC,.,TRBJ2-1,TRBV6-5,many
CASSLTQGMGEKLFF,TGTGCCAGCAGCTTGACCCAGGGTATGGGAGAAAAACTGTTTTTT,.,TRBJ1-4,TRBV5-5,many
CANRLFSVGSGTEAFF,TGTGCCAACAGACTATTTTCGGTAGGGTCGGGCACTGAAGCTTTCTTT,.,TRBJ1-1,TRBV7-2,.
CAIRSRGVNEQFF,TGTGCCATCAGGAGTCGGGGGGTGAATGAGCAGTTCTTC,TRBD2,TRBJ2-1,TRBV10-3,many
CASSVTGTGSVSYGYTF,TGTGCCAGCAGTGTAACCGGGACAGGGTCTGTTTCCTATGGCTACACCTTC,TRBD1,TRBJ1-2,TRBV2,.
CASSQGGGKKFF,TGCGCCAGCAGCCAAGGGGGGGGGAAAAAGTTCTTC,TRBD2,TRBJ2-1,TRBV4-1,many
CSVEESVNEQFF,TGCAGCGTTGAGGAATCGGTCAATGAGCAGTTCTTC,.,TRBJ2-1,TRBV29-1,.
CSVEVMPYEQYF,TGCAGCGTTGAAGTAATGCCGTACGAGCAGTACTTC,.,TRBJ2-7,TRBV29-1,many
CASSRRTGNQDEQFF,TGTGCCAGCAGCCGGAGGACGGGAAATCAGGATGAGCAGTTCTTC,.,TRBJ2-1,TRBV3-1,few
CASSQTTGYSTSGANVLTF,TGCGCCAGCAGCCAGACAACAGGGTATTCCACTTCTGGGGCCAACGTCCTGACTTTC,.,TRBJ2-6,TRBV4-1,many
CASSPGATKGNEQFF,TGCGCCAGCAGCCCGGGGGCCACGAAGGGAAATGAGCAGTTCTTC,.,TRBJ2-1,TRBV5-1,many
CASSQGGRTYEQYF,TGCGCCAGCAGCCAGGGGGGGAGGACCTACGAGCAGTACTTC,TRBD2,TRBJ2-7,TRBV4-1,many
CASSGSGTENSPLHF,TGTGCCAGCAGCGGATCCGGGACAGAAAATTCACCCCTCCACTTT,TRBD1,TRBJ1-6,TRBV7-2,few
CASSPSGGRQETQYF,TGTGCCAGCAGCCCTAGCGGGGGGCGCCAAGAGACCCAGTACTTC,TRBD2,TRBJ2-5,TRBV7-6,few
CASSLAGGGGQPQHF,TGTGCCAGCAGCTTAGCAGGGGGCGGAGGGCAGCCCCAGCATTTT,TRBD1,TRBJ1-5,TRBV7-8,.
CAISDQGAANNSPLHF,TGTGCCATCAGTGATCAAGGGGCAGCCAATAATTCACCCCTCCACTTT,.,TRBJ1-6,TRBV10-3,.
CASSQPRGRTNEKLFF,TGCGCCAGCAGCCAGCCGAGGGGCCGGACTAATGAAAAACTGTTTTTT,.,TRBJ1-4,TRBV4-1,.
CASRESSKNIQYF,TGTGCCAGCAGGGAGTCTAGCAAAAACATTCAGTACTTC,.,TRBJ2-4,TRBV6-2/TRBV6-3,.
CASSQFPSGGSLTDTQYF,TGTGCCAGCAGCCAATTCCCCAGCGGGGGGTCACTCACAGATACGCAGTATTTT,TRBD2,TRBJ2-3,TRBV14,.
CSVTSARYGYTF,TGCAGCGTGACAAGTGCCCGGTATGGCTACACCTTC,.,TRBJ1-2,TRBV29-1,many
CASSDSGGANEQFF,TGTGCCAGCAGCGATAGCGGGGGGGCGAATGAGCAGTTCTTC,TRBD2,TRBJ2-1,TRBV7-2,many
CSATRAGDTGELFF,TGCAGTGCTACTAGGGCGGGGGACACCGGGGAGCTGTTTTTT,TRBD2,TRBJ2-2,TRBV20-1,few
CSARFGGADTQYF,TGCAGTGCTAGATTCGGGGGGGCCGATACGCAGTATTTT,TRBD2,TRBJ2-3,TRBV20-1,.
CASSQNRASNQPQHF,TGCGCCAGCAGCCAAAACAGGGCAAGCAATCAGCCCCAGCATTTT,.,TRBJ1-5,TRBV4-1,.
CSVLGTSTYEQYF,TGCAGTGTCCTCGGGACTTCAACCTACGAGCAGTACTTC,.,TRBJ2-7,TRBV20-1,.
CASSLASYEQFF,TGCGCCAGCAGCTTGGCTTCCTATGAGCAGTTCTTC,.,TRBJ2-1,TRBV5-1,.
CASSQDFPVNDNEQYF,TGTGCCAGCAGCCAAGATTTTCCCGTTAACGACAATGAGCAGTACTTC,.,TRBJ2-7,TRBV3-1,.
CASSIGTYYGYTF,TGTGCCAGCAGCATTGGGACCTACTATGGCTACACCTTC,.,TRBJ1-2,TRBV7-2,many
CASSPLPSGLRETQYF,TGCGCCAGCAGCCCCCTACCCAGCGGTCTACGAGAGACCCAGTACTTC,.,TRBJ2-5,TRBV5-1,few
CASSYPSGGGETQYF,TGTGCCAGCAGTTATCCCAGCGGGGGGGGAGAGACCCAGTACTTC,TRBD2,TRBJ2-5,TRBV6-6,.
CASSLEGREGELFF,TGTGCCAGCAGCTTGGAGGGTCGAGAAGGGGAACTGTTTTTT,.,TRBJ1-4,TRBV5-1,.
CASTSQETQYF,TGTGCCAGCACTAGCCAAGAGACCCAGTACTTC,.,TRBJ2-5,TRBV7-8,many
CASSLAGRFGGLGHTF,TGTGCCAGCAGCTTAGCGGGTCGATTTGGGGGCCTCGGCCACACCTTC,.,TRBJ1-2,TRBV7-2,.
CASSYPLTLTMNNLYYGYTF,TGTGCCAGCAGCTACCCTTTGACGCTGACAATGAATAATCTATACTATGGCTACACCTTC,.,TRBJ1-2,TRBV7-2,.
CASRAQGDGFYNEQFF,TGTGCCAGCAGGGCACAGGGGGACGGGTTTTACAATGAGCAGTTCTTC,TRBD1,TRBJ2-1,TRBV2,.
CASSLEGISSKQFF,TGTGCCAGCAGCCTCGAGGGGATTAGTTCCAAGCAGTTCTTC,.,TRBJ2-1,TRBV3-1,many
CSASPGQGKSPPHF,TGCAGTGCTTCCCCGGGACAGGGCAAATCACCCCCCCACTTT,TRBD1,TRBJ1-6,TRBV20-1,.
CASSYTSGGKLFF,TGTGCCAGCAGTTACACCTCTGGGGGAAAACTGTTTTTT,.,TRBJ1-4,TRBV6-5,.
CASSKTGMGTKNIQYF,TGTGCCAGTAGTAAAACAGGGATGGGAACCAAAAACATTCAGTACTTC,.,TRBJ2-4,TRBV19,.
CSARDRVGSYEQYF,TGCAGTGCTAGAGACAGGGTCGGGTCCTACGAGCAGTACTTC,.,TRBJ2-7,TRBV20-1,many
CSARSSSRGYEQYF,TGCAGTGCAAGGAGTTCCAGTAGAGGGTACGAGCAGTACTTC,.,TRBJ2-7,TRBV20-1,many
CASSGRTSGSNEQFF,TGTGCCAGCAGTGGTCGGACTAGCGGGAGCAATGAGCAGTTCTTC,TRBD2,TRBJ2-1,TRBV6-1,few
CASSRGGVEQYF,TGTGCCAGCAGCAGGGGAGGGGTCGAGCAGTACTTC,.,TRBJ2-7,TRBV6-1,once
CASSSVEGPSYGYTF,TGTGCCAGCAGTTCCGTGGAGGGTCCCTCCTATGGCTACACCTTC,.,TRBJ1-2,TRBV28,many
CASSLARGGGPGELFF,TGTGCCAGCAGCTTAGCGAGGGGCGGTGGGCCCGGGGAGCTGTTTTTT,.,TRBJ2-2,TRBV7-2,.
CSAWVAFGYTF,TGCAGCGCATGGGTGGCTTTTGGCTACACCTTC,.,TRBJ1-2,TRBV29-1,many
CAWSEVADTQYF,TGTGCCTGGAGTGAGGTGGCAGATACGCAGTATTTT,.,TRBJ2-3,TRBV30,once